Sequencing of this TCR beta chain was carried out in a study of response to subunit inactivated influenza vaccine. Study-wide findings and caveats: T cells newly recruited by each seasonal influenza vaccination are few, the authors suggested.

This CDR3 is built from 16 residues. Germline assignment: CDR1 SNHLY and CDR2 FYNNEI. The ends were cut back, 4 bases at V and 0 bases at J, with 12 bases in the middle. Regarding this clonotype: The antigen is unknown.

MiXCR, applied by TCRdb to the RT-PCR reads, yields one record per CDR3 protein. The sample lists about 800,000 distinct CDR3 sequences, around 21% occurring once. This TCR was sampled from a man aged 45-65 years who received an inactivated influenza vaccine. This specimen was PBMCs from blood, taken approximately 5 days after vaccination. The chain carries TRBV2 and TRBJ2-2, with a tentative D call TRBD2 (7 bases). The CDR3: CASSVLGGPNTGELFF. In DNA form, the CDR3 reads TGTGCCAGCAGTGTACTCGGGGGGCCGAACACCGGGGAGCTGTTTTTT.